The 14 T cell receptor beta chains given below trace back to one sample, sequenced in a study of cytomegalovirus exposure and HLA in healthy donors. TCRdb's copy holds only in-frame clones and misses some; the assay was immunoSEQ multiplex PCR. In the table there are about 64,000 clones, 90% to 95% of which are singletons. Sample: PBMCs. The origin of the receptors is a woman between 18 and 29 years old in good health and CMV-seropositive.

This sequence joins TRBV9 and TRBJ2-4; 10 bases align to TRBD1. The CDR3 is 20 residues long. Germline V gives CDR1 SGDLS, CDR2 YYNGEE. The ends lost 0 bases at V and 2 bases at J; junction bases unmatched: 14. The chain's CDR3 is CASSVDAGTGEGLTKNIQYF. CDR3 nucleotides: TGTGCCAGCAGCGTAGACGCCGGGACAGGGGAGGGATTGACCAAAAACATTCAGTACTTC.

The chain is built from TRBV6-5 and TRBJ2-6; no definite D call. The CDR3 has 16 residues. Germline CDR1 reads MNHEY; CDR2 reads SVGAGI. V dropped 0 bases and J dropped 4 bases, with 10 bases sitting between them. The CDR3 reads CASSYSLGAGANVLTF. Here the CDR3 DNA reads TGTGCCAGCAGTTACTCGCTGGGCGCAGGGGCCAACGTCCTGACTTTC.

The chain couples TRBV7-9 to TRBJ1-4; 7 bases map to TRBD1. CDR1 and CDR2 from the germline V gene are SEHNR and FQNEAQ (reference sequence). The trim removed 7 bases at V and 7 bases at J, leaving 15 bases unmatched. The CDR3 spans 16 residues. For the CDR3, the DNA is TGTGCCAGCACCGGTCCACAGGGGCCAGTACCTGAAAAACTGTTTTTT. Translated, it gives CASTGPQGPVPEKLFF.

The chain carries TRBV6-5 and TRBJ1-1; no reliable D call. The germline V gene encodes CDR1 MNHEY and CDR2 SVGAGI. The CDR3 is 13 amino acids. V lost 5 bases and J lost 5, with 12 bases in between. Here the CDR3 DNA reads TGTGCCAGCAGTGCCCGAGTCTTTACTGAAGCTTTCTTT. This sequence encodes CASSARVFTEAFF.

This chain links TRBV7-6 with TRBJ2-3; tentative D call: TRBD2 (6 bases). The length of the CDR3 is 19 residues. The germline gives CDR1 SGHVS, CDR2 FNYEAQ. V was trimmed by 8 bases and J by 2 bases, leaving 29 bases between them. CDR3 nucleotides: TGTGCCAGCGGACGGTGGGCGGGGCCGGGACGGAGGGACACAGATACGCAGTATTTT. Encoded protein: CASGRWAGPGRRDTDTQYF.

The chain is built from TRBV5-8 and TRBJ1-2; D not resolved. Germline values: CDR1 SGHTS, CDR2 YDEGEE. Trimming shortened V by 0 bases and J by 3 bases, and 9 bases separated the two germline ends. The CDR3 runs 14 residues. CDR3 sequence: CASSLGPLDYGYTF. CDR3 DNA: TGTGCCAGCAGCTTGGGTCCTCTTGACTATGGCTACACCTTC.

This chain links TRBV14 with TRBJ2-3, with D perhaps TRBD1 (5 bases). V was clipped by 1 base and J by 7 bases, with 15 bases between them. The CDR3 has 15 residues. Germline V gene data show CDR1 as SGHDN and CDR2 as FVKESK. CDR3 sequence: CASSQGWPGPNTQYF. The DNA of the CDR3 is TGTGCCAGCAGCCAAGGGTGGCCAGGGCCGAATACGCAGTATTTT.

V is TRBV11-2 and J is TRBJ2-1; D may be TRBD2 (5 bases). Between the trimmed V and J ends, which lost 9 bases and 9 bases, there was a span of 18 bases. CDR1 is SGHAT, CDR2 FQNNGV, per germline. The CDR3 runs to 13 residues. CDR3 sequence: CASSRAREGEQFF. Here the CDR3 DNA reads TGTGCCAGTAGCCGGGCCCGCGAGGGTGAGCAGTTCTTC.

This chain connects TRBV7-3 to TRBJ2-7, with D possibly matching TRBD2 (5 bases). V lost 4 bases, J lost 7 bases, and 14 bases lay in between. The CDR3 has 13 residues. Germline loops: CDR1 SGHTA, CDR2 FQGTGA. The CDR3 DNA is TGTGCCAGCAGCTCAGAGGGTGTGGGGGAGCAGTACTTC. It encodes CASSSEGVGEQYF.

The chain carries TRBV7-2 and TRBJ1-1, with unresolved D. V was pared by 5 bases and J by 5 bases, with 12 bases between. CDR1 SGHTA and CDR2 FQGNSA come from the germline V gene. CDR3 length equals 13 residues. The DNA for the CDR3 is TGTGCCAGCAGCCCCTTAGGAGGGACTGAAGCTTTCTTT. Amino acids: CASSPLGGTEAFF.

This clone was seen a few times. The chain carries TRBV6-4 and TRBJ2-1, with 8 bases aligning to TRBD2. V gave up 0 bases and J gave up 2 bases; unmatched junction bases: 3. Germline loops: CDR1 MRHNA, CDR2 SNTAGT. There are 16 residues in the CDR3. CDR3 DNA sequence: TGTGCCAGCAGTGACTCCAGCGGGGGTACCTACAATGAGCAGTTCTTC. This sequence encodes CASSDSSGGTYNEQFF.

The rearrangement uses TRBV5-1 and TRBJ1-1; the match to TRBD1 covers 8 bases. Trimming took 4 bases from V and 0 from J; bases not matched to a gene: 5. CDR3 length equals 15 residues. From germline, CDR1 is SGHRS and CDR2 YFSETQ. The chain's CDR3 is CASSAGQGLNTEAFF. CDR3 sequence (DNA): TGCGCCAGCAGCGCCGGACAGGGTTTGAACACTGAAGCTTTCTTT. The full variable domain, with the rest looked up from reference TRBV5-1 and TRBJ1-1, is KAGVTQTPRYLIKTRGQQVTLSCSPISGHRSVSWYQQTPGQGLQFLFEYFSETQRNKGNFPGRFSGRQFSNSRSEMNVSTLELGDSALYLCASSAGQGLNTEAFFGQGTRLTVV.

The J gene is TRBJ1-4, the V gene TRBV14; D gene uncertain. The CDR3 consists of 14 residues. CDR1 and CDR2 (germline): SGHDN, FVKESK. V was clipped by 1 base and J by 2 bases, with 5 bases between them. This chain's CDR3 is CASSQAQTNEKLFF. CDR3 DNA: TGTGCCAGCAGCCAAGCTCAGACTAATGAAAAACTGTTTTTT.

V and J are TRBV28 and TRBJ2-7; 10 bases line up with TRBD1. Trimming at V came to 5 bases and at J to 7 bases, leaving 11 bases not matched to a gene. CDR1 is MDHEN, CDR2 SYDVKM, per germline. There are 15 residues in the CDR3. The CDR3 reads CASSQPGQGLYEQYF. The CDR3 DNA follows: TGTGCCAGCAGTCAACCGGGACAGGGGCTTTATGAGCAGTACTTC.